The clone carrying this TCR beta chain appeared a few times. The use of a sample-barcoded 5' primer and a J-beta primer mix characterized a second PCR of roughly 6 to 11 cycles. One entry per CDR3 protein, called by TCRdb with MiXCR from the 5' RACE reads. The sample holds around 1,000,000 distinct CDR3 sequences, roughly a quarter seen once. This specimen belongs to a study of blood T cells in healthy people across ages. CDR1 and CDR2 (germline): MNHEY, SVGEGT. This CDR3 region has 15 residues. With 7 bases removed from V and 3 bases from J, the gap between germline ends came to 16 bases. These data also featured in a second study, about T cells of mothers and their children. That study adds: Related mother-child pairs showed slightly, non-significantly higher overlap than unrelated pairs. T cell clones that were persistent and microchimeric went undetected.

The sequenced material came from blood. This TCR derives from a girl aged 2-10 years in good health. The chain has TRBV6-2 or TRBV6-3 and TRBJ2-1, with a weak D call TRBD2 (5 bases). The CDR3 DNA sequence: TGTGCCAGCACCCAGGAGGCGGCCCTCTACAATGAGCAGTTCTTC. Translating it yields CASTQEAALYNEQFF.